This is a list of T cell receptor beta chains from one sample in a study of cytomegalovirus exposure and HLA in healthy donors. Assay used: immunoSEQ multiplex PCR; TCRdb lists only in-frame clones, some missing. Found here are 65,000 to 80,000 clones, 74% of them singletons; the top ten hold 7.5% to 9.5%. The source material was PBMCs. These receptors were obtained from a man aged 35 to 55 in good health and CMV-seropositive. The CDR3 runs from the conserved cysteine through the conserved F or W. A D gene is named only where the DNA matches it firmly. Only some rows state a clone size, as once, few, many or a class for expanded clones.

v_call: TRBV4-1
j_call: TRBJ1-4
d_call: NA
clone_size: NA
cdr3_nt: TGCGCCAGCAGCCAAGAAGGAAATCCGGGTGAAAAACTGTTTTTT
cdr3_aa: CASSQEGNPGEKLFF

v_call: TRBV7-2
j_call: TRBJ1-2
d_call: TRBD1
clone_size: few
cdr3_nt: TGTGCCAGCAGTCGGGACAGGGCCGCTAACTATGGCTACACCTTC
cdr3_aa: CASSRDRAANYGYTF

v_call: TRBV2
j_call: TRBJ1-2
d_call: NA
clone_size: once
cdr3_nt: TGTGCCAGCCAGGGAGGGTATGGCTACACCTTC
cdr3_aa: CASQGGYGYTF

v_call: TRBV5-1
j_call: TRBJ2-1
d_call: TRBD2
clone_size: NA
cdr3_nt: TGCGCCAGCAGCCCCGGACTAGCGGGAGGGCCCAGTGAGCAGTTCTTC
cdr3_aa: CASSPGLAGGPSEQFF

v_call: TRBV11-3
j_call: TRBJ2-5
d_call: TRBD1
clone_size: once
cdr3_nt: TGTGCCAGCAGTCCTCCGGGACAGGGAAAGACCCAGTACTTC
cdr3_aa: CASSPPGQGKTQYF

v_call: TRBV19
j_call: TRBJ1-2
d_call: TRBD1
clone_size: NA
cdr3_nt: TGTGCCAGTAGCGTAACAGGGGCGTTACTCTATGGCTACACCTTC
cdr3_aa: CASSVTGALLYGYTF

v_call: TRBV7-9
j_call: TRBJ1-5
d_call: NA
clone_size: NA
cdr3_nt: TGTTCCAGCAGCAGAGGGGAGGGTGGGCCCAGCGGGGAGCCCCAGCATTTT
cdr3_aa: CSSSRGEGGPSGEPQHF

v_call: TRBV6-5
j_call: TRBJ2-2
d_call: NA
clone_size: few
cdr3_nt: TGTGCCAGCACCCTAGATCTGGCCACCGGGGAGCTGTTTTTT
cdr3_aa: CASTLDLATGELFF

v_call: TRBV6-1
j_call: TRBJ1-1
d_call: NA
clone_size: NA
cdr3_nt: TGTGCCAGCAGTGGAACAGGCCGAGTCACTGAAGCTTTCTTT
cdr3_aa: CASSGTGRVTEAFF

v_call: TRBV2
j_call: TRBJ2-2
d_call: NA
clone_size: NA
cdr3_nt: TGTGCCAGCACTGAGACAGGGAACACCGGGGAGCTGTTTTTT
cdr3_aa: CASTETGNTGELFF

v_call: TRBV7-9
j_call: TRBJ2-1
d_call: TRBD2
clone_size: NA
cdr3_nt: TGTGCCAGCATGGAGCGGGGCTACAATGAGCAGTTCTTC
cdr3_aa: CASMERGYNEQFF

v_call: TRBV18
j_call: TRBJ1-4
d_call: NA
clone_size: once
cdr3_nt: TGTGCCAGCCGACTCCCGACGATCGATGAAAAACTGTTTTTT
cdr3_aa: CASRLPTIDEKLFF

v_call: TRBV19
j_call: TRBJ2-7
d_call: NA
clone_size: NA
cdr3_nt: TGTGCCAGTAGTTCTGCGGGCCTTCGGGCGGAAAAGCAGTACTTC
cdr3_aa: CASSSAGLRAEKQYF

v_call: TRBV4-2
j_call: TRBJ2-7
d_call: TRBD1
clone_size: few
cdr3_nt: TGTGCCAGCAGCCAAGAGGGAACAAACAGGGGGTCGGAGCAGTACTTC
cdr3_aa: CASSQEGTNRGSEQYF

v_call: TRBV9
j_call: TRBJ2-3
d_call: NA
clone_size: once
cdr3_nt: TGTGCCAGCAGCCCTCGACTAAGCACAGATACGCAGTATTTT
cdr3_aa: CASSPRLSTDTQYF

v_call: TRBV30
j_call: TRBJ1-3
d_call: NA
clone_size: NA
cdr3_nt: TGTGCCTGGAGTGTAACAGGAGGAAACACCATATATTTT
cdr3_aa: CAWSVTGGNTIYF

v_call: TRBV12-5
j_call: TRBJ1-1
d_call: TRBD1
clone_size: NA
cdr3_nt: TGTGCTAGTGGGCCGGGACAGACAATCACTGAAGCTTTCTTT
cdr3_aa: CASGPGQTITEAFF

v_call: TRBV4-3
j_call: TRBJ2-4
d_call: TRBD2
clone_size: NA
cdr3_nt: TGCGCCAGCAGCGAGGCGAGCGGGGGGGCGGACATTCAGTACTTC
cdr3_aa: CASSEASGGADIQYF

v_call: TRBV28
j_call: TRBJ2-4
d_call: TRBD2
clone_size: NA
cdr3_nt: TGTGCCAGCAGACCTGGACTAGCGGGAAGCAACATTCAGTACTTC
cdr3_aa: CASRPGLAGSNIQYF

v_call: TRBV28
j_call: TRBJ2-3
d_call: NA
clone_size: NA
cdr3_nt: TGTGCCAGCAGTCTGGGGGCGGGAGCAGATACGCAGTATTTT
cdr3_aa: CASSLGAGADTQYF

v_call: TRBV4-2
j_call: TRBJ1-6
d_call: NA
clone_size: few
cdr3_nt: TGTGCCAGCAGCCAGCCTACAGAATCTAATTCACCCCTCCACTTT
cdr3_aa: CASSQPTESNSPLHF

v_call: TRBV6-1
j_call: TRBJ2-7
d_call: NA
clone_size: NA
cdr3_nt: TGTGCCAGCAGTGTCTGGGCAGTCTCCGAGCAGTACTTC
cdr3_aa: CASSVWAVSEQYF

v_call: TRBV28
j_call: TRBJ2-3
d_call: TRBD2
clone_size: NA
cdr3_nt: TGTGCCAGCAGCTCCCCCCGACTAGCGGGGGGGCGTACGCAGTATTTT
cdr3_aa: CASSSPRLAGGRTQYF

v_call: TRBV7-8
j_call: TRBJ1-5
d_call: NA
clone_size: once
cdr3_nt: TGTGCCAGCAGCCCCGGAGGAGGGGGCAATCAGCCCCAGCATTTT
cdr3_aa: CASSPGGGGNQPQHF

v_call: TRBV5-4
j_call: TRBJ2-7
d_call: TRBD1
clone_size: NA
cdr3_nt: TGTGCCAGCAGCGCGCTTCTCCGGGACAGCTACGAGCAGTACTTC
cdr3_aa: CASSALLRDSYEQYF

v_call: TRBV5-1
j_call: TRBJ2-3
d_call: TRBD2
clone_size: once
cdr3_nt: TGCGCCAGCGGGAGCGGGGAGGCAGATACGCAGTATTTT
cdr3_aa: CASGSGEADTQYF

v_call: TRBV7-9
j_call: TRBJ2-2
d_call: NA
clone_size: NA
cdr3_nt: TGTTCCAGCCGCCTTGAAATAGCGGAGAACACCGGGGAGCTGTTTTTT
cdr3_aa: CSSRLEIAENTGELFF

v_call: TRBV14
j_call: TRBJ1-5
d_call: NA
clone_size: NA
cdr3_nt: TGTGCCAGCAGCCAAGGGCAGGTCAATCAGCCCCAGCATTTT
cdr3_aa: CASSQGQVNQPQHF

v_call: TRBV6-6
j_call: TRBJ1-5
d_call: NA
clone_size: NA
cdr3_nt: TGTGCCAGCAGTCCAAACCTTCAGGGTCAGCCCCAGCATTTT
cdr3_aa: CASSPNLQGQPQHF

v_call: TRBV28
j_call: TRBJ2-7
d_call: NA
clone_size: NA
cdr3_nt: TGTGCCAGCAGTTTACGCTACGAGCAGTACTTC
cdr3_aa: CASSLRYEQYF

v_call: TRBV6-1
j_call: TRBJ2-1
d_call: TRBD2
clone_size: few
cdr3_nt: TGTGCCAGCAGTGAAGCTAGCGGGGGGGCCAATGAGCAGTTCTTC
cdr3_aa: CASSEASGGANEQFF

v_call: TRBV18
j_call: TRBJ1-2
d_call: NA
clone_size: NA
cdr3_nt: TGTGCCAGCTCACCAGCGTCTAGGACAGACAACTATGGCTACACCTTC
cdr3_aa: CASSPASRTDNYGYTF

v_call: TRBV19
j_call: TRBJ1-2
d_call: TRBD1
clone_size: once
cdr3_nt: TGTGCCAGTAGTGATCCCGGGACAGGGGCCTATGGCTACACCTTC
cdr3_aa: CASSDPGTGAYGYTF

v_call: TRBV6-1
j_call: TRBJ2-5
d_call: NA
clone_size: NA
cdr3_nt: TGTGCCAGCAGTCGGCTAGTAGGAGAGCAGTACTTC
cdr3_aa: CASSRLVGEQYF

v_call: TRBV6-6
j_call: TRBJ2-1
d_call: NA
clone_size: NA
cdr3_nt: TGTGCCAGCAGTTACTCGGACCAGGGGCAGTTCTTC
cdr3_aa: CASSYSDQGQFF

v_call: TRBV27
j_call: TRBJ1-1
d_call: TRBD1
clone_size: NA
cdr3_nt: TGTGCCAGCAGACTCCGGGACAGAGTTAAAGAAGCTTTCTTT
cdr3_aa: CASRLRDRVKEAFF

v_call: TRBV7-2
j_call: TRBJ1-2
d_call: TRBD1
clone_size: NA
cdr3_nt: TGTGCCAGCAGCTTAGCAGGGACAGGCGGCTACACCTTC
cdr3_aa: CASSLAGTGGYTF

v_call: TRBV6-5
j_call: TRBJ1-1
d_call: NA
clone_size: NA
cdr3_nt: TGTGCCAGCAGTCTCCGGGCCGGGGGCACTGAAGCTTTCTTT
cdr3_aa: CASSLRAGGTEAFF

v_call: TRBV10-3
j_call: TRBJ1-5
d_call: TRBD1
clone_size: many
cdr3_nt: TGTGCCATCAGTGAGTCGACAGGGGACAATCAGCCCCAGCATTTT
cdr3_aa: CAISESTGDNQPQHF

v_call: TRBV9
j_call: TRBJ2-6
d_call: NA
clone_size: once
cdr3_nt: TGTGCCAGCAGTTCCGACAGGTCCTCTGGGGCCAACGTCCTGACTTTC
cdr3_aa: CASSSDRSSGANVLTF

v_call: TRBV28
j_call: TRBJ1-5
d_call: TRBD1
clone_size: NA
cdr3_nt: TGTGCCAGCAGTCTTACCGACAGGGTTCAGCCCCAGCATTTT
cdr3_aa: CASSLTDRVQPQHF

v_call: TRBV23-1
j_call: TRBJ2-5
d_call: TRBD1
clone_size: few
cdr3_nt: TGCGCCAGCAGTCCCTTCCGACAGGGTGGAATTTTGAGGGAGACCCAGTACTTC
cdr3_aa: CASSPFRQGGILRETQYF

v_call: TRBV9
j_call: TRBJ2-7
d_call: TRBD1
clone_size: NA
cdr3_nt: TGTGCCAGCAGCGCCTCCACGGGACAGGGTACCGAGCAGTACTTC
cdr3_aa: CASSASTGQGTEQYF

v_call: TRBV4-1
j_call: TRBJ1-2
d_call: NA
clone_size: NA
cdr3_nt: TGCGCCAGCAGCCAAGACAGGGTTAGTAGCGGCTACACCTTC
cdr3_aa: CASSQDRVSSGYTF

v_call: TRBV10-3
j_call: TRBJ2-3
d_call: TRBD2
clone_size: NA
cdr3_nt: TGTGCCACCGGGCTAGCGGGGGGCCACACAGATACGCAGTATTTT
cdr3_aa: CATGLAGGHTDTQYF

v_call: TRBV4-2
j_call: TRBJ1-2
d_call: TRBD1
clone_size: NA
cdr3_nt: TGTGCCAGCAGCCAAGACAGTATGCAGGGGGAAAGCGGGGGCTATGGCTACACCTTC
cdr3_aa: CASSQDSMQGESGGYGYTF

v_call: TRBV7-2
j_call: TRBJ1-3
d_call: NA
clone_size: few
cdr3_nt: TGTGCCAGCAGCTTATCCTGGACATCTTCTGGAAACACCATATATTTT
cdr3_aa: CASSLSWTSSGNTIYF

v_call: TRBV28
j_call: TRBJ2-7
d_call: TRBD1
clone_size: NA
cdr3_nt: TGTGCCAGCAGCGTCGGGGACAGAGCCTACGAGCAGTACTTC
cdr3_aa: CASSVGDRAYEQYF

v_call: TRBV15
j_call: TRBJ2-7
d_call: TRBD2
clone_size: NA
cdr3_nt: TGTGCCACCAGCAGAAGAAAGTCCGGGACTAGTATCGACGAGCAGTACTTC
cdr3_aa: CATSRRKSGTSIDEQYF

v_call: TRBV25-1
j_call: TRBJ2-1
d_call: TRBD1
clone_size: few
cdr3_nt: TGTGCCACCGGGGCCCCTTACAGGGGGGAGCAGTTCTTC
cdr3_aa: CATGAPYRGEQFF

v_call: TRBV7-2
j_call: TRBJ2-7
d_call: NA
clone_size: NA
cdr3_nt: TGTGCCAGCAGCTCCGGGACTTCTGCGAGCGAGCAGTACTTC
cdr3_aa: CASSSGTSASEQYF

v_call: TRBV2
j_call: TRBJ2-7
d_call: NA
clone_size: NA
cdr3_nt: TGTGCCAGCAGTACTACAGGGTTGGGGGAGCAGTACTTC
cdr3_aa: CASSTTGLGEQYF

v_call: TRBV18
j_call: TRBJ1-2
d_call: NA
clone_size: few
cdr3_nt: TGTGCCAGCTCACCACCGCGGCGCGGAGGCTACACCTTC
cdr3_aa: CASSPPRRGGYTF

v_call: TRBV7-2
j_call: TRBJ2-3
d_call: TRBD2
clone_size: NA
cdr3_nt: TGTGCCAGCAGCTTAGGAACTAGCGGGGGGGCCACAGATACGCAGTATTTT
cdr3_aa: CASSLGTSGGATDTQYF

v_call: TRBV5-1
j_call: TRBJ2-7
d_call: TRBD2
clone_size: NA
cdr3_nt: TGCGCCAGCAGCTTGGACCCAGCGGGGGGGTCGGGCGAGCAGTACTTC
cdr3_aa: CASSLDPAGGSGEQYF

v_call: TRBV5-1
j_call: TRBJ2-1
d_call: TRBD2
clone_size: NA
cdr3_nt: TGCGCCAGCAGCCCCTGGAGCGGGGGGGCCGGGGATGAGCAGTTCTTC
cdr3_aa: CASSPWSGGAGDEQFF

v_call: TRBV19
j_call: TRBJ2-1
d_call: NA
clone_size: few
cdr3_nt: TGTGCCAGTACCCAAGGGGGGGGCACCTACAATGAGCAGTTCTTC
cdr3_aa: CASTQGGGTYNEQFF

v_call: TRBV2
j_call: TRBJ1-1
d_call: NA
clone_size: NA
cdr3_nt: TGTGCCAGCAGTGCAGACACTGGGGGGACTGAAGCTTTCTTT
cdr3_aa: CASSADTGGTEAFF

v_call: TRBV2
j_call: TRBJ2-1
d_call: NA
clone_size: NA
cdr3_nt: TGTGCCAGCAGCCCGAACCCGGGTGAGCAGTTCTTC
cdr3_aa: CASSPNPGEQFF